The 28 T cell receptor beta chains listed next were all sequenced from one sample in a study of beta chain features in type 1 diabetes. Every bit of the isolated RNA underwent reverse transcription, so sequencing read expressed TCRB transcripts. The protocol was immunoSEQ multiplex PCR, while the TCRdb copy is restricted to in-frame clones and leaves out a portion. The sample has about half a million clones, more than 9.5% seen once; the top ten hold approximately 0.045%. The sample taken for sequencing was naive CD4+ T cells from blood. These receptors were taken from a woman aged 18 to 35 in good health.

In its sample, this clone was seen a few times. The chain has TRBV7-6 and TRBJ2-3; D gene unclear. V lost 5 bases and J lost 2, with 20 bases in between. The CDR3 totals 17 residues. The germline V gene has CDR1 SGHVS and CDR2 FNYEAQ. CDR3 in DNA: TGTGCCAGCAGCCGCCTGGCCGGGTCCCGCCTCACAGATACGCAGTATTTT. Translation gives CASSRLAGSRLTDTQYF.

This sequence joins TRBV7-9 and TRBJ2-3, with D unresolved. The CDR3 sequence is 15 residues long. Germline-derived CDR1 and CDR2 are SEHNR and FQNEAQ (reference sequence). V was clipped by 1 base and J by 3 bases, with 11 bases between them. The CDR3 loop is CASSLVLVGTDTQYF. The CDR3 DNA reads TGTGCCAGCAGCTTAGTTCTTGTAGGGACAGATACGCAGTATTTT.

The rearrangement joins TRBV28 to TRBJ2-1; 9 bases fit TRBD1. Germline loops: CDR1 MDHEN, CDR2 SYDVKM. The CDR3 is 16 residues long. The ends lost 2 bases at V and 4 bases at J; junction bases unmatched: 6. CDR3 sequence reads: CASSLRGQGRYNEQFF. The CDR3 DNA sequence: TGTGCCAGCAGTTTAAGAGGACAGGGGCGTTACAATGAGCAGTTCTTC. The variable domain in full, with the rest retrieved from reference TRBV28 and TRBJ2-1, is DVKVTQSSRYLVKRTGEKVFLECVQDMDHENMFWYRQDPGLGLRLIYFSYDVKMKEKGDIPEGYSVSREKKERFSLILESASTNQTSMYLCASSLRGQGRYNEQFFGPGTRLTVL.

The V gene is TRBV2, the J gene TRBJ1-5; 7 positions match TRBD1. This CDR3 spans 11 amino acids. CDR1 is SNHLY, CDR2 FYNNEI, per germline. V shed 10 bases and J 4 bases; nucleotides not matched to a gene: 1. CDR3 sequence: CANRGNQPQHF. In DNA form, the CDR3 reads TGTGCCAACAGGGGAAATCAGCCCCAGCATTTT.

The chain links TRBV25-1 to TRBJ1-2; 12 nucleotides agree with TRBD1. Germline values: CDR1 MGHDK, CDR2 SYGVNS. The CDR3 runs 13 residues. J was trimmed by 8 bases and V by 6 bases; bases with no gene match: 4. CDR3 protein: CASRGTGGRGYTF. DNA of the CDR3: TGTGCCAGCAGGGGGACAGGGGGCCGAGGCTACACCTTC.

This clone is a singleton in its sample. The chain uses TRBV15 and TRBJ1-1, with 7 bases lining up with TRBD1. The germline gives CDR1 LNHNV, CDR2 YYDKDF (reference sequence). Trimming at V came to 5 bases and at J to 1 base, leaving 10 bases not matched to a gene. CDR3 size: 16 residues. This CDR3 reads CATSARRGRGNTEAFF. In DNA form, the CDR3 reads TGTGCCACCAGCGCACGTAGGGGGCGAGGGAACACTGAAGCTTTCTTT.

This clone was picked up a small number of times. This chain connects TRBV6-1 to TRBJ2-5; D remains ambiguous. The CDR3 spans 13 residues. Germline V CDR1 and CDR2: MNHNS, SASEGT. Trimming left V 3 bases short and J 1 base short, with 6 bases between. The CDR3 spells CASSDLAQETQYF. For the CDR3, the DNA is TGTGCCAGCAGTGATCTGGCCCAAGAGACCCAGTACTTC.

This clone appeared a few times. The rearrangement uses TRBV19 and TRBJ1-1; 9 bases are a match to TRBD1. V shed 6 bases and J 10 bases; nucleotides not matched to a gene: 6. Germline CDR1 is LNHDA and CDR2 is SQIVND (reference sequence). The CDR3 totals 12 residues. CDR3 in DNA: TGTGCCAGTAGCTTCCGGGACAGGGTAGCTTTCTTT. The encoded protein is CASSFRDRVAFF. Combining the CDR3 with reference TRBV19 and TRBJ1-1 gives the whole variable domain DGGITQSPKYLFRKEGQNVTLSCEQNLNHDAMYWYRQDPGQGLRLIYYSQIVNDFQKGDIAEGYSVSREKKESFPLTVTSAQKNPTAFYLCASSFRDRVAFFGQGTRLTVV.

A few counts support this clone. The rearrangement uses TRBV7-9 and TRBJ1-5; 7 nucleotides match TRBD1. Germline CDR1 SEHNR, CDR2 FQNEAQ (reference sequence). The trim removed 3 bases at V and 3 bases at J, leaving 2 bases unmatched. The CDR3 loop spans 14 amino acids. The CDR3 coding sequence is TGTGCCAGCAGCTTCGGACAGGACAATCAGCCCCAGCATTTT. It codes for CASSFGQDNQPQHF.

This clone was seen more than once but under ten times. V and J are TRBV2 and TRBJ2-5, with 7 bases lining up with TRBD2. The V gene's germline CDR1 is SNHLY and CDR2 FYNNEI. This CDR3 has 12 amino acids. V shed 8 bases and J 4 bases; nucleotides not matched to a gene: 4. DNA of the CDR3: TGTGCCAGCGCAGCGGGGAGAGAGACCCAGTACTTC. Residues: CASAAGRETQYF.

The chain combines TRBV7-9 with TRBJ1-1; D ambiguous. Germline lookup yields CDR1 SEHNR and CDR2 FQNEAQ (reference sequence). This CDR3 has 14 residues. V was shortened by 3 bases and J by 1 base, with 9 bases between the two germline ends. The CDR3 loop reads CASSFRQENTEAFF. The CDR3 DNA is TGTGCCAGCAGCTTTAGACAAGAGAACACTGAAGCTTTCTTT.

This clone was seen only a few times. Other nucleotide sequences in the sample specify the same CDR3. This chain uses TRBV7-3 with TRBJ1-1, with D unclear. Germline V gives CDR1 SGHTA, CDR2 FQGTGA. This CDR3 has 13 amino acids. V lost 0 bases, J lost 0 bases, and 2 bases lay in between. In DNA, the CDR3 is TGTGCCAGCAGCTTAACGGTGAACACTGAAGCTTTCTTT. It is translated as CASSLTVNTEAFF.

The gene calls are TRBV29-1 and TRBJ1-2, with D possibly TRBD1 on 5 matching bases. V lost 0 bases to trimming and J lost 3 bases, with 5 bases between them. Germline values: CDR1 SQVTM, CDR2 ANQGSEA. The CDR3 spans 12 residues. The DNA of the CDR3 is TGCAGCGTTGAAGACAGGGACTATGGCTACACCTTC. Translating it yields CSVEDRDYGYTF.

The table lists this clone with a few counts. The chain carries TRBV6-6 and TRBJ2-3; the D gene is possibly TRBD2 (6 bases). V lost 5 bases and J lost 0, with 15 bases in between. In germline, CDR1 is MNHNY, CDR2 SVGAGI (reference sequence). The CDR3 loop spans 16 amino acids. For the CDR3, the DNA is TGTGCCAGCAGTCGACGTGGCGGAGGGAGCACAGATACGCAGTATTTT. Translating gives CASSRRGGGSTDTQYF.

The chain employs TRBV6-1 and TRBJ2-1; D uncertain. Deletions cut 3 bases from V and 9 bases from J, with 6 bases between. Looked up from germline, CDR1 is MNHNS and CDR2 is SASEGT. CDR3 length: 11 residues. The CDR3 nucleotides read TGTGCCAGCAGTGATTATGTTGAGCAGTTCTTC. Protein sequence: CASSDYVEQFF.

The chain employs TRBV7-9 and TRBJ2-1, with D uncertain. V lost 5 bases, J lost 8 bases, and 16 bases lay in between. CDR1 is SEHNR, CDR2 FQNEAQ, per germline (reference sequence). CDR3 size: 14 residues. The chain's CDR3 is CASSPSRVVDEQFF. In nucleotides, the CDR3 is TGTGCCAGCAGCCCTTCTAGGGTAGTCGATGAGCAGTTCTTC.

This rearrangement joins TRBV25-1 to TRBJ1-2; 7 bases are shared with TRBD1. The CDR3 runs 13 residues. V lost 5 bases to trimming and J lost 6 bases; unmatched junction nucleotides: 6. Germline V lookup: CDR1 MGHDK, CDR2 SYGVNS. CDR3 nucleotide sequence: TGTGCCAGCAGTAGAACAGGGGCCCATGGCTACACCTTC. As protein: CASSRTGAHGYTF.

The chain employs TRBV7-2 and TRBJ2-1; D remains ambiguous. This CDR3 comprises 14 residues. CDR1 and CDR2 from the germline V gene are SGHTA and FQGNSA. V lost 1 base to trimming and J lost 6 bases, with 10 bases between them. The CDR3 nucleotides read TGTGCCAGCAGCTTAGAGGTGGTTGGCAATGAGCAGTTCTTC. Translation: CASSLEVVGNEQFF.

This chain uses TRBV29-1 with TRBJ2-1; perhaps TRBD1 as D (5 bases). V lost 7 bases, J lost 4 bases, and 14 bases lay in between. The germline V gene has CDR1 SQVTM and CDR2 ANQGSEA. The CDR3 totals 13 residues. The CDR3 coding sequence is TGCAGCGGTCTGGACAAGAGTTACAATGAGCAGTTCTTC. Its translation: CSGLDKSYNEQFF.

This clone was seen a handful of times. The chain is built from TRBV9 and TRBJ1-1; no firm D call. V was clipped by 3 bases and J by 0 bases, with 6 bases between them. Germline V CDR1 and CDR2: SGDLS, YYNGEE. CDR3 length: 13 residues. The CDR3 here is CASSDRLNTEAFF. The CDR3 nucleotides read TGTGCCAGCAGCGACCGACTGAACACTGAAGCTTTCTTT.

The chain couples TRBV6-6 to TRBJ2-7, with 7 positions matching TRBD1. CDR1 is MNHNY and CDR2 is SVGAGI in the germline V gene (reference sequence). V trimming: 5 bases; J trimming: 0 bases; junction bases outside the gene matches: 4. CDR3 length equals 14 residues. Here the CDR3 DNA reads TGTGCCAGCAGTACATCAGGGGGCTCCTACGAGCAGTACGTC. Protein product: CASSTSGGSYEQYV.

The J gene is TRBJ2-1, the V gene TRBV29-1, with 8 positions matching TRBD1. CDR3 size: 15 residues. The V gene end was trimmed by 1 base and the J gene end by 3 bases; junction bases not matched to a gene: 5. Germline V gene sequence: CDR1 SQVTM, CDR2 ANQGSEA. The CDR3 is CSVEGTGIGYNEQFF. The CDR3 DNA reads TGCAGCGTTGAAGGGACAGGGATCGGCTACAATGAGCAGTTCTTC.

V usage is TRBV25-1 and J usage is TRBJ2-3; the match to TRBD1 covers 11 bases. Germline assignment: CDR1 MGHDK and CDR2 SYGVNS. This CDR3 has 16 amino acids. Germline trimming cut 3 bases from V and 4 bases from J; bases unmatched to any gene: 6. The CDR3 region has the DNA TGTGCCAGCAGTGATCCGGGACAGGGGGTGGCAGATACGCAGTATTTT. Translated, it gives CASSDPGQGVADTQYF.

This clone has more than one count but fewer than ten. The CDR3 reads CASSQNRSTEAFF. In nucleotides, the CDR3 is TGTGCCAGCAGCCAAAACAGGTCCACGGAAGCTTTCTTT. The chain is built from TRBV7-9 and TRBJ1-1, with D possibly being TRBD1 (5 bases). CDR1 is SEHNR and CDR2 is FQNEAQ in the germline V gene (reference sequence). V gave up 5 bases and J gave up 8 bases, with 15 bases separating them. The CDR3 spans 13 residues.

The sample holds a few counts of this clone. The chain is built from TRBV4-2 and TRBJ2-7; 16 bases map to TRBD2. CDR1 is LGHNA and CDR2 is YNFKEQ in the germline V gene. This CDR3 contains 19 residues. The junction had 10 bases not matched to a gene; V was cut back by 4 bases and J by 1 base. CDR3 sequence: CASSPEGTSGRATSYEQYF. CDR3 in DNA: TGTGCCAGCAGCCCGGAAGGGACTAGCGGGAGGGCTACGTCCTACGAGCAGTACTTC.

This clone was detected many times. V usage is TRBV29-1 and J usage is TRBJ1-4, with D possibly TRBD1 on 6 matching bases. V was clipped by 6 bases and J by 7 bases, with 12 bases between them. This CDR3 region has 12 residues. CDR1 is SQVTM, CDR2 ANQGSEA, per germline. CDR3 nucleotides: TGCAGCGTCGGACAGTCAGGTGAAAAACTGTTTTTT. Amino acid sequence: CSVGQSGEKLFF.

The CDR3 here is CASSERGMGEQYV. The CDR3 DNA sequence: TGTGCCAGCAGTGAGAGGGGAATGGGCGAGCAGTACGTC. The chain has TRBV2 and TRBJ2-7; D may match TRBD1 or TRBD2 (5 bases each). The CDR3 consists of 13 residues. The germline V gene encodes CDR1 SNHLY and CDR2 FYNNEI. The ends were cut back, 3 bases at V and 6 bases at J, with 12 bases in the middle.

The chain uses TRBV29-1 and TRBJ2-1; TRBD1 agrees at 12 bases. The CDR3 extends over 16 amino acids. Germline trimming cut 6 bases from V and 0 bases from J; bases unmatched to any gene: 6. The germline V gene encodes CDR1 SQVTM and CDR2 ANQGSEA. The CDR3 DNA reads TGCAGCGTGGGACAGGGGGCGACTTTCTCCTACAATGAGCAGTTCTTC. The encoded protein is CSVGQGATFSYNEQFF.